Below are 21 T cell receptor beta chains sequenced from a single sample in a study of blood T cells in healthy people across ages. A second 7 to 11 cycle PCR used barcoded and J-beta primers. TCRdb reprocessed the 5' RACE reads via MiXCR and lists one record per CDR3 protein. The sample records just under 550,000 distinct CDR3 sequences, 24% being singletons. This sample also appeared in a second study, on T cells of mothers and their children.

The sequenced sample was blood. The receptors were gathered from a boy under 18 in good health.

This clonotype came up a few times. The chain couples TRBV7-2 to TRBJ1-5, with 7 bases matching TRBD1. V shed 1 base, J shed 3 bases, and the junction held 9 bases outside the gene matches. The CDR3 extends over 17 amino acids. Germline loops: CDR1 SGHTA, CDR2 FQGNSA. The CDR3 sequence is CASSLVSHGTVNQPQHF. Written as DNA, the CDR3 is TGTGCCAGCAGCTTAGTCAGTCACGGGACAGTCAATCAGCCCCAGCATTTT.

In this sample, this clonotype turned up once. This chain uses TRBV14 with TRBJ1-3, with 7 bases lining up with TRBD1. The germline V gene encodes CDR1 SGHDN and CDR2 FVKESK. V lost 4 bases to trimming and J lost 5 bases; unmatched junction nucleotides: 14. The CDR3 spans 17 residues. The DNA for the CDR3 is TGTGCCAGCAGCCCCCCAGGGGGGGTACGCCAGAGAAACACCATATATTTT. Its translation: CASSPPGGVRQRNTIYF.

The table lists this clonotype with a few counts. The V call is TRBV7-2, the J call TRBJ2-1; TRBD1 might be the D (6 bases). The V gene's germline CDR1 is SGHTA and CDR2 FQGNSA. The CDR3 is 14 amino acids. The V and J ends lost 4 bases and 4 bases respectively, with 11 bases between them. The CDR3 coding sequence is TGTGCCAGCAGCTCAGACAGGAGATACAATGAGCAGTTCTTC. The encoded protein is CASSSDRRYNEQFF.

In DNA form, the CDR3 reads TGTGCCACCAGCAGGGACAGGGTTAACTATGGCTACACCTTC. Its protein is CATSRDRVNYGYTF. This chain uses TRBV15 with TRBJ1-2; 8 nucleotides match TRBD1. Trimming cost V 3 bases and J 1 base; bases outside gene matches: 1. Germline V gene sequence: CDR1 LNHNV, CDR2 YYDKDF (reference sequence). The CDR3 contains 14 residues.

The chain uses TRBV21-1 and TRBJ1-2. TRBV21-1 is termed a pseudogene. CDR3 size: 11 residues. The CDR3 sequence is CASSKAGGYTF. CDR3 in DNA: TGTGCCAGCAGCAAAGCGGGCGGCTACACCTTC.

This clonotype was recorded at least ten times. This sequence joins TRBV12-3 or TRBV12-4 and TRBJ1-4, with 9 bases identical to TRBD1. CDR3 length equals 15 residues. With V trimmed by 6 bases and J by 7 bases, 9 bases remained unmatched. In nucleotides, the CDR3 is TGTGCCAGCAGCTACCGGGGACAGGGTGGTGAAAAACTGTTTTTT. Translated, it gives CASSYRGQGGEKLFF.

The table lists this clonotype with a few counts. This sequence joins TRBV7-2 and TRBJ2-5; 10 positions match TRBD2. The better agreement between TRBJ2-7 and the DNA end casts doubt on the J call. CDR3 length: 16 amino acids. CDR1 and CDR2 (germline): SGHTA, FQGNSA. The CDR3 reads CASSSQTGLALYEQYF. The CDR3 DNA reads TGTGCCAGCAGCTCCCAAACGGGACTAGCGTTGTACGAGCAGTACTTC.

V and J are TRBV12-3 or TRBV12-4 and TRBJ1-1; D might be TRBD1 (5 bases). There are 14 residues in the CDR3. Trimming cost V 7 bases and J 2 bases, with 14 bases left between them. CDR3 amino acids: CASNSGLRNTEAFF. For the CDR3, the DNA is TGTGCCAGCAATTCGGGACTGCGAAACACTGAAGCTTTCTTT.

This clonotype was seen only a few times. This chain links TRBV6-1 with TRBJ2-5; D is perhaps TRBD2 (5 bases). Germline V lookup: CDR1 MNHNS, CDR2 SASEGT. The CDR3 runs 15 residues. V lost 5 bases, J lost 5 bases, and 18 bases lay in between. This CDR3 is CASSQNQVERETQYF. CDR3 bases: TGTGCCAGCAGTCAAAACCAGGTGGAGCGGGAGACCCAGTACTTC.

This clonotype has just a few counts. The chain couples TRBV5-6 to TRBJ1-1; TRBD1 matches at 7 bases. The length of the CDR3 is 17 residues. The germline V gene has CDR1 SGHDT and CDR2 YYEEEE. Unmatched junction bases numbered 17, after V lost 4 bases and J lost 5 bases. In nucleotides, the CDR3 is TGTGCCAGCAGCGACCGAAGTTCGTGGCAGGGGGGGACTGAAGCTTTCTTT. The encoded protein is CASSDRSSWQGGTEAFF.

CDR3 protein: CASSSGGGANTGELFF. For the CDR3, the DNA is TGCGCCAGCAGCTCAGGCGGGGGAGCGAACACCGGGGAGCTGTTTTTT. The chain links TRBV5-1 to TRBJ2-2; 7 positions match TRBD2. The CDR3 has 16 residues. The V gene's germline CDR1 is SGHRS and CDR2 YFSETQ. J lost 0 bases, V lost 3 bases, and 5 bases had no gene match. The full variable domain, its missing parts supplied by reference TRBV5-1 and TRBJ2-2, is KAGVTQTPRYLIKTRGQQVTLSCSPISGHRSVSWYQQTPGQGLQFLFEYFSETQRNKGNFPGRFSGRQFSNSRSEMNVSTLELGDSALYLCASSSGGGANTGELFFGEGSRLTVL.

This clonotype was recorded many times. The CDR3 sequence: CASDLGGEYNEQFF. Written as DNA, the CDR3 is TGTGCCAGCGATTTGGGCGGGGAATACAATGAGCAGTTCTTC. The chain employs TRBV6-2 or TRBV6-3 and TRBJ2-1; maybe TRBD2 (6 bases). Trimming shortened V by 8 bases and J by 4 bases, and 15 bases separated the two germline ends. Germline CDR1 is MNHEY and CDR2 is SVGEGT. The CDR3 covers 14 residues.

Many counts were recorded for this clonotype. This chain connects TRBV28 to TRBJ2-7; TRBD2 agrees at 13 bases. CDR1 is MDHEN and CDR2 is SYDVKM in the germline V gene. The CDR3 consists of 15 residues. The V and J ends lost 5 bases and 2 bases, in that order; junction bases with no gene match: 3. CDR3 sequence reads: CASSPGTSGTYEQYF. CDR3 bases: TGTGCCAGCAGTCCCGGGACTAGCGGGACCTACGAGCAGTACTTC. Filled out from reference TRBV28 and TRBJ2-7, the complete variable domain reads DVKVTQSSRYLVKRTGEKVFLECVQDMDHENMFWYRQDPGLGLRLIYFSYDVKMKEKGDIPEGYSVSREKKERFSLILESASTNQTSMYLCASSPGTSGTYEQYFGPGTRLTVT.

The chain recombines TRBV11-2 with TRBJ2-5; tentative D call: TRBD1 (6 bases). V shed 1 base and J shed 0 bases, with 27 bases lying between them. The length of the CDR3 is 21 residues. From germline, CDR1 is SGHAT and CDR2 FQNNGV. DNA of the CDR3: TGTGCCAGCAGCTTAGGGGTCGGGCAGGGGCTCAGAGGACGGCACCAAGAGACCCAGTACTTC. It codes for CASSLGVGQGLRGRHQETQYF.

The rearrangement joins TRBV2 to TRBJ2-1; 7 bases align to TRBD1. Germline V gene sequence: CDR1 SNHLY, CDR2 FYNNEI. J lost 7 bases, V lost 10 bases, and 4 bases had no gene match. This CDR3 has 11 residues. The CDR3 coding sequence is TGTGCCACCCAGGGACAGAATGAGCAGTTCTTC. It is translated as CATQGQNEQFF. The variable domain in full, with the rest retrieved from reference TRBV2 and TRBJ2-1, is EPEVTQTPSHQVTQMGQEVILRCVPISNHLYFYWYRQILGQKVEFLVSFYNNEISEKSEIFDDQFSVERPDGSNFTLKIRSTKLEDSAMYFCATQGQNEQFFGPGTRLTVL.

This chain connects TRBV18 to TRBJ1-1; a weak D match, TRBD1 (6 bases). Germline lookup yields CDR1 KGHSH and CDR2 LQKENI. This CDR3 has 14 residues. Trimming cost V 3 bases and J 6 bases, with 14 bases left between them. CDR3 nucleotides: TGTGCCAGCTCACCCACAGGGCGGTTGGCTGAAGCTTTCTTT. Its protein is CASSPTGRLAEAFF.

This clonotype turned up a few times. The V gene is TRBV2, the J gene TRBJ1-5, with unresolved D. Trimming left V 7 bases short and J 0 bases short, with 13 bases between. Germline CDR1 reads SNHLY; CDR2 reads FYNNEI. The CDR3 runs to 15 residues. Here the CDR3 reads CASTGQDYSNQPQHF. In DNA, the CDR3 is TGTGCCAGCACCGGGCAAGACTATAGCAATCAGCCCCAGCATTTT.

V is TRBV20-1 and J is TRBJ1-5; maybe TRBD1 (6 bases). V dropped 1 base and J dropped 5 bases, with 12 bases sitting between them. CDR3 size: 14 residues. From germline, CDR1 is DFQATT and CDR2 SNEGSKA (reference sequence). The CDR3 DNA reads TGCAGTGCTAGAGCTGGGGGCCTGGATCAGCCCCAGCATTTT. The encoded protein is CSARAGGLDQPQHF.

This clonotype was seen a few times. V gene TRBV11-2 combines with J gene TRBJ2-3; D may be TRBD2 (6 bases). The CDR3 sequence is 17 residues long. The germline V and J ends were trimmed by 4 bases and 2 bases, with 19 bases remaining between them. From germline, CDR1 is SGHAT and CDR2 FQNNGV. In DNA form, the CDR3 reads TGTGCCAGCAGCTCGTGGGGGGTGAGGGAGGCCACAGATACGCAGTATTTT. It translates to CASSSWGVREATDTQYF.

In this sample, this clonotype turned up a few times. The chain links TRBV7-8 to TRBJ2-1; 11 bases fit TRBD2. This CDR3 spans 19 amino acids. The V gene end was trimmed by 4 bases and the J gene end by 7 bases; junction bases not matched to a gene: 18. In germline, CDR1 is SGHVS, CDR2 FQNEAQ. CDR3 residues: CASSSSRTLLAGDLNEQFF. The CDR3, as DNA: TGTGCCAGCAGCTCATCCCGAACCTTACTAGCGGGAGATTTAAATGAGCAGTTCTTC.

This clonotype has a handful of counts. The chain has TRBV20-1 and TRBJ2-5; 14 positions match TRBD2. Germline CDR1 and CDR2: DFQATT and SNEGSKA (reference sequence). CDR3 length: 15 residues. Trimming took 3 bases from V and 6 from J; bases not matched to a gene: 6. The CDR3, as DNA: TGCAGTGCTAGGAGGGGGACTAGCGGGAGACAGACCCAGTACTTC. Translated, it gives CSARRGTSGRQTQYF.